This T cell receptor (beta chain) was retrieved from a study of blood T cell repertoires in COVID-19. Study details: Sites across the United States, Italy and Spain contributed samples from acute and convalescent COVID-19.

This CDR3 has 13 amino acids. The V end lost 2 bases, the J end lost 7 bases, and 11 bases lay between the germline ends. Germline V gives CDR1 MDHEN, CDR2 SYDVKM. Sequencing used immunoSEQ multiplex PCR; TCRdb keeps in-frame clones, though not all of them. This table has 350,000 to 450,000 clones, roughly four fifths appearing once. This TCR derives from a woman between 45 and 60 years old who had recovered from COVID-19. The chain employs TRBV28 and TRBJ1-2, with D possibly TRBD1 on 6 matching bases. Sequenced sample: PBMCs or T cells enriched from blood (not recorded which). DNA for the CDR3: TGTGCCAGCAGTTTAGTGCAGGGGCCTGGCTACACCTTC. Its translation: CASSLVQGPGYTF.